This T cell receptor beta chain stems from a study of cytomegalovirus exposure and HLA in healthy donors. PCR used 60 Vbeta primers and 13 Jbeta primers. Clones were read by immunoSEQ multiplex PCR, and TCRdb kept only the in-frame ones, dropping some. Here the sample spans 180,000 or so clones, 78% being singletons. The CDR3 contains 14 residues. The trim removed 1 base at V and 4 bases at J, leaving 3 bases unmatched. CDR1 is SGHTA and CDR2 is FQGTGA in the germline V gene. In nominal health when sampled, donors likely had unrecorded immune exposures nonetheless. A remark on this clone: Its target is not known.

Overall study findings and caveats: There were three CMV-associated chains whose specificity for CMV antigens was confirmed in vitro. A later analysis revealed that TCR association rates differed between HLA loci, peaking at DRB1 and bottoming out at HLA-C. It was reported in a later analysis that an Asian-associated ancestry cluster showed fewer N-insertions than the approximately 700-donor mean.

The sample comprised PBMCs. The clonotype was recovered from a female donor in good health and CMV-seronegative. The rearrangement joins TRBV7-3 to TRBJ2-7, with 8 positions matching TRBD2. DNA of the CDR3: TGTGCCAGCAGCTTAAACGGGGGGGCTTACGAGCAGTACTTC. Protein product: CASSLNGGAYEQYF.